Listed here are 23 T cell receptor beta chains from one sample, sequenced in a study of OX40 agonist ivuxolimab in advanced cancers. Sequenced by immunoSEQ multiplex PCR; TCRdb stores in-frame clones only, minus some. The sample holds about 44,000 clones; around 80% are singletons and the top ten take 5% to 6%. The sequencing used CD4+ or CD8+ T cells sorted from blood, collected in a trial of the OX40 agonist ivuxolimab. The receptors here all came from an adult with an advanced solid tumor such as melanoma, head and neck, liver or kidney cancer.

The gene calls are TRBV25-1 and TRBJ2-3; D may correspond to TRBD1 or TRBD2 (5 bases each). The CDR3 runs to 15 residues. Trimming left V 6 bases short and J 4 bases short, with 17 bases between. The V gene's germline CDR1 is MGHDK and CDR2 SYGVNS. CDR3 coding DNA: TGTGCCAGCAGGGGACGGGACGGACGGGCAGATACGCAGTATTTT. Its translation: CASRGRDGRADTQYF.

The genes are TRBV7-9 and TRBJ1-1; 7 positions agree with TRBD1. V was clipped by 6 bases and J by 1 base; unmatched bases: 5. This CDR3 spans 14 amino acids. Germline assignment: CDR1 SEHNR and CDR2 FQNEAQ (reference sequence). The CDR3 here is CASRHWTGNTEAFF. As DNA, the CDR3 is TGTGCCAGCAGACACTGGACAGGGAACACTGAAGCTTTCTTT. Full variable domain (missing parts from reference TRBV7-9 and TRBJ1-1): DTGVSQNPRHKITKRGQNVTFRCDPISEHNRLYWYRQTLGQGPEFLTYFQNEAQLEKSRLLSDRFSAERPKGSFSTLEIQRTEQGDSAMYLCASRHWTGNTEAFFGQGTRLTVV.

This clone is a singleton in its sample. The rearrangement links TRBV6-1 to TRBJ1-3, with 9 bases aligning to TRBD1. Germline loops: CDR1 MNHNS, CDR2 SASEGT. The CDR3 has 18 residues. V gave up 2 bases and J gave up 0 bases; unmatched junction bases: 8. CDR3 nucleotides: TGTGCCAGCAGTGAAAATGACTACAGGGGGCTCTCTGGAAACACCATATATTTT. Translated: CASSENDYRGLSGNTIYF.

This clone was seen more than once but under ten times. This chain joins TRBV6-1 and TRBJ1-2; 8 bases match TRBD1. CDR1 MNHNS and CDR2 SASEGT come from the germline V gene. The CDR3 is 13 residues long. V dropped 5 bases and J dropped 7; count of bases not matched to a gene: 6. The CDR3 sequence is CASSTGGTGGYTF. CDR3 DNA sequence: TGTGCCAGCAGTACAGGGGGTACCGGTGGCTACACCTTC.

The V gene is TRBV27, the J gene TRBJ2-7; D is ambiguous. Trimming removed 6 bases at V and 10 bases at J, with 19 bases between. The CDR3 has 13 amino acids. Germline V gene sequence: CDR1 MNHEY, CDR2 SMNVEV (reference sequence). CDR3 in amino acids: CASSFLRQGTQYF. CDR3 coding DNA: TGTGCCAGCAGCTTTCTTCGGCAAGGTACCCAGTACTTC.

This chain links TRBV5-6 with TRBJ2-3; 7 bases are a match to TRBD1. V shed 2 bases, J shed 3 bases, and the junction held 9 bases outside the gene matches. This CDR3 spans 16 amino acids. In germline, CDR1 is SGHDT, CDR2 YYEEEE. CDR3 amino acids: CASSFLKQGRTDTQYF. The CDR3 nucleotides are TGTGCCAGCAGCTTCCTTAAACAGGGGAGAACAGATACGCAGTATTTT.

This sequence joins TRBV7-9 and TRBJ1-2; D gene uncertain. This CDR3 contains 13 residues. Germline CDR1 and CDR2: SEHNR and FQNEAQ (reference sequence). V was clipped by 1 base and J by 4 bases, with 7 bases between them. In DNA form, the CDR3 reads TGTGCCAGCAGCTTAGAAGTCGTCTATGGCTACACCTTC. Its protein product is CASSLEVVYGYTF.

The rearrangement uses TRBV5-8 and TRBJ2-3; the D call may be TRBD1 or TRBD2 (5 bases each). Trimming shortened V by 0 bases and J by 2 bases, and 10 bases separated the two germline ends. This CDR3 contains 15 residues. CDR1 and CDR2 from the germline V gene are SGHTS and YDEGEE. The CDR3 reads CASSLGDGVTDTQYF. The CDR3 nucleotides read TGTGCCAGCAGCTTGGGGGACGGTGTCACAGATACGCAGTATTTT.

In its sample, this clone was seen once. The V gene is TRBV7-9, the J gene TRBJ2-5; 9 bases are a match to TRBD2. J was trimmed by 5 bases and V by 1 base; bases with no gene match: 5. The CDR3 runs 15 residues. CDR1 SEHNR and CDR2 FQNEAQ come from the germline V gene (reference sequence). CDR3 bases: TGTGCCAGCAGCTTAGATAGCGGGAGCGGGGAGACCCAGTACTTC. Its translation: CASSLDSGSGETQYF.

The chain employs TRBV11-2 and TRBJ1-2; 9 nucleotides line up with TRBD1. This CDR3 is built from 14 residues. CDR1 SGHAT and CDR2 FQNNGV come from the germline V gene. The trim removed 0 bases at V and 8 bases at J, leaving 4 bases unmatched. The CDR3 here is CASSLEPGTGGYTF. In nucleotides, the CDR3 is TGTGCCAGCAGCTTAGAACCCGGGACAGGGGGCTACACCTTC.

The J gene is TRBJ1-1, the V gene TRBV20-1; D call uncertain. This CDR3 region has 11 residues. The V gene lost 5 bases and the J gene lost 4 bases, with 8 bases spanning the gap. Germline CDR1 and CDR2: DFQATT and SNEGSKA (reference sequence). As DNA, the CDR3 is TGCAGTGCTCCCTTAGCCACTGAAGCTTTCTTT. Its translation: CSAPLATEAFF.

The rearrangement links TRBV9 to TRBJ2-2, with D unclear. The germline gives CDR1 SGDLS, CDR2 YYNGEE. CDR3 length equals 15 residues. Trimming shortened V by 5 bases and J by 2 bases, and 13 bases separated the two germline ends. CDR3 sequence: CASSKTGPNTGELFF. The CDR3 bases are TGTGCCAGCAGTAAGACCGGGCCAAACACCGGGGAGCTGTTTTTT. Complete variable domain (other parts from reference TRBV9 and TRBJ2-2): DSGVTQTPKHLITATGQRVTLRCSPRSGDLSVYWYQQSLDQGLQFLIQYYNGEERAKGNILERFSAQQFPDLHSELNLSSLELGDSALYFCASSKTGPNTGELFFGEGSRLTVL.

J is TRBJ2-1 and V is TRBV5-6; no definite D call. Germline V lookup: CDR1 SGHDT, CDR2 YYEEEE. The V and J ends lost 3 bases and 9 bases respectively, with 7 bases between them. This CDR3 region has 11 residues. Here the CDR3 DNA reads TGTGCCAGCAGCTCAAATCGTGAGCAGTTCTTC. It is translated as CASSSNREQFF.

V gene TRBV5-4 combines with J gene TRBJ2-4; 9 positions match TRBD1. This CDR3 region has 15 residues. Germline-derived CDR1 and CDR2 are SGHNT and YYREEE (reference sequence). After removal of 3 bases from V and 3 bases from J, the junction contained 4 bases not matched to a gene. The CDR3 DNA sequence: TGTGCCAGCAGCTCCCAGGACAGGGGCAAAAACATTCAGTACTTC. Amino acid sequence: CASSSQDRGKNIQYF.

The rearrangement uses TRBV7-9 and TRBJ1-3; D unresolved. The CDR3 is 15 residues long. Germline CDR1 SEHNR, CDR2 FQNEAQ (reference sequence). Between the trimmed V and J ends, which lost 5 bases and 0 bases, there was a span of 11 bases. The CDR3 here is CASSPGGDSGNTIYF. DNA of the CDR3: TGTGCCAGCAGCCCTGGCGGAGACTCTGGAAACACCATATATTTT.

V gene TRBV9 combines with J gene TRBJ2-2; a possible D gene is TRBD1 (6 bases). CDR1 is SGDLS and CDR2 is YYNGEE in the germline V gene. The germline V and J ends were trimmed by 4 bases and 5 bases, with 9 bases remaining between them. The CDR3 consists of 13 residues. The CDR3 DNA sequence: TGTGCCAGCAGCTCAGGGGTGACCGGGGAGCTGTTTTTT. This encodes CASSSGVTGELFF.

The chain uses TRBV2 and TRBJ2-7; D remains unclear. The CDR3 has 14 residues. CDR1 and CDR2 from the germline V gene are SNHLY and FYNNEI. Trimming took 2 bases from V and 3 from J, leaving 11 bases between them. CDR3 bases: TGTGCCAGCAGTGAATCGAAATTGGTCTACGAGCAGTACTTC. Protein product: CASSESKLVYEQYF.

The chain joins TRBV5-5 to TRBJ2-4; 7 bases are shared with TRBD1. The CDR3 runs 16 residues. The ends lost 4 bases at V and 0 bases at J; junction bases unmatched: 7. Germline-derived CDR1 and CDR2 are SGHKS and YYEKEE (reference sequence). The CDR3, as DNA: TGTGCCAGCAGCGACCGGGACAGACTAGCCAAAAACATTCAGTACTTC. It specifies CASSDRDRLAKNIQYF. Combining the CDR3 with reference TRBV5-5 and TRBJ2-4 gives the whole variable domain DAGVTQSPTHLIKTRGQQVTLRCSPISGHKSVSWYQQVLGQGPQFIFQYYEKEERGRGNFPDRFSARQFPNYSSELNVNALLLGDSALYLCASSDRDRLAKNIQYFGAGTRLSVL.

The J gene is TRBJ2-3, the V gene TRBV7-9, with D tentatively TRBD2 (6 bases). The CDR3 covers 16 residues. V was shortened by 4 bases and J by 4 bases, with 18 bases between the two germline ends. CDR1 and CDR2 (germline): SEHNR, FQNEAQ (reference sequence). The CDR3 bases are TGTGCCAGCAGCTCCCGGTTGGGAGGAGGGTCAGATACGCAGTATTTT. It is translated as CASSSRLGGGSDTQYF.

CDR3: CAISERGATEAFF. The CDR3, as DNA: TGTGCCATCAGTGAAAGGGGGGCCACTGAAGCTTTCTTT. The chain combines TRBV10-3 with TRBJ1-1; weak D call: TRBD1 (6 bases). Germline-derived CDR1 and CDR2 are ENHRY and SYGVKD. The V end lost 3 bases, the J end lost 4 bases, and 9 bases lay between the germline ends. This CDR3 has 13 amino acids.

This chain uses TRBV18 with TRBJ2-6; 7 bases are a match to TRBD1. Germline-derived CDR1 and CDR2 are KGHSH and LQKENI. The V segment lost 3 bases and the J segment 0 bases; nucleotides outside the gene matches: 8. CDR3 length: 18 amino acids. The CDR3 nucleotides are TGTGCCAGCTCACCGCCGGGACAGTGGAACTCTGGGGCCAACGTCCTGACTTTC. Its protein product is CASSPPGQWNSGANVLTF.

The gene calls are TRBV2 and TRBJ1-1, with a weak D call TRBD1 (6 bases). V was pared by 10 bases and J by 1 base, with 13 bases between. The CDR3 spans 13 residues. Germline lookup yields CDR1 SNHLY and CDR2 FYNNEI. CDR3 in amino acids: CATRGATNTEAFF. CDR3 sequence (DNA): TGTGCCACCCGGGGGGCTACGAACACTGAAGCTTTCTTT.

The rearrangement uses TRBV7-6 and TRBJ2-7, with 7 bases lining up with TRBD1. The germline CDR1 and CDR2 sequences are SGHVS and FNYEAQ. Trimming took 3 bases from V and 2 from J; bases not matched to a gene: 10. There are 16 residues in the CDR3. CDR3 region: CASSFGRQGDPYEQYF. In DNA form, the CDR3 reads TGTGCCAGCAGCTTCGGGCGACAGGGAGATCCCTACGAGCAGTACTTC.